This TCR beta chain stems from a study of a mutant IDH1 vaccine in newly diagnosed glioma (dated by TCRdb to 2020 to 2022). A note on the overall study: Vaccination began 4-6 weeks after radiotherapy alone, or alongside temozolomide cycles in the chemotherapy-containing groups. Prior to enrollment, patients had been given standard therapy consisting of radiotherapy alone, temozolomide alone, or radiochemotherapy with temozolomide, with the combination given to most patients. The week-35 safety follow-up took place at visit V12, and the week-47 end of study took place at visit V13. Of the 25 to 40 treated patients, approximately 62% were male and 37.5% were female, and the mean age was roughly 40 years. Longitudinal TCRB deep sequencing was done for 25 to 30 treated patients, wherever samples were available for exploratory analyses. Peripheral blood was collected at six visits: V03 (baseline), V05, V07, V10, V12 and V13.

Library preparation was by the immunoSEQ multiplex PCR assay. Rearranged TCR beta chain sequences were amplified with the hsTCRB Kit following the manufacturer's protocol. Sequencing of TCRB libraries was carried out on an Illumina MiSeq. The study's own analysis went as follows. The proprietary platform of the kit vendor was used for demultiplexing, trimming and gene mapping. This is the immuneACCESS table as TCRdb keeps it, with only in-frame sequences that have V and J called. A part of the clones is gone; compared with another copy, unresolved V genes explain less than half, and the rest is unexplained. From that table come the V and J calls and clone size; the DNA was used to work out D and trimming. The sample table records approximately 60,000 clones; 80% to 90% of these occur just once. 1.5% to 2% of the sample rests with the top ten. The time point label here, explained by the study, means: week 35, safety follow-up. Each vaccine dose, consisting of 300 ug of a 20-mer mutant IDH1 peptide in Montanide, was administered subcutaneously with topical imiquimod. Patients received eight vaccinations in weeks 1, 3, 5, 7, 11, 15, 19 and 23, corresponding to visits V03 through V10. The donors had newly diagnosed IDH1-mutant astrocytomas of WHO grade 3 or 4 that showed loss of nuclear ATRX. The samples were drawn from NOA16, a multicentre, single-arm, open-label phase I trial in Germany that tested a mutant IDH1 peptide vaccine in humans for the first time. Genomic DNA for TCRB sequencing was extracted from EDTA blood using the DNeasy Blood and Tissue Kit.

In the case of this clone: The antigen it binds to is not known. There are no base qualities to consult, and no much larger clone falls within one base.

The germline V gene specifies SGHRS as CDR1 and YFSETQ as CDR2. Trimming accounts for 5 bases at V and 7 bases at J, while the number of junction bases matched to no gene is 9. The cysteine opens and the phenylalanine closes a CDR3 of 15 amino acids. The read is trimmed to its CDR3 DNA, 45 bases read in frame from base 1. Study-level results and caveats: The authors stated that sample limitations prevented analyses of patient blood samples from being reproduced. Pseudoprogression appeared unrelated to alterations in the top peripheral T cell clonotypes detected by TCRB sequencing. Vaccine-induced immune responses across multiple MHC alleles were detected in approximately 93% of patients. PBMC samples for TCRB deep sequencing were selected based on availability.

The chain employs TRBV5-1 and TRBJ2-7, and 13 bases in between align with TRBD2. This TCR was sampled from a man aged 40-49 years with glioma. The specimen was PBMCs, collected from a glioma patient whose treatment included an IDH1 peptide vaccine. The DNA sequence reads TGCGCCAGCAGTACGACTAGCGGGAGGTTGATGGAGCAGTACTTC. It specifies CASSTTSGRLMEQYF.